The sequence of this T cell receptor (beta chain) was determined in a study of control samples from healthy donors and cancer patients. This CDR3 has 12 residues. Germline trimming cut 6 bases from V and 0 bases from J; bases unmatched to any gene: 2. The germline CDR1 and CDR2 sequences are SQVTM and ANQGSEA. Profiled with immunoSEQ multiplex PCR; TCRdb holds only in-frame clones, not every one. Among approximately 79,000 clones, roughly 90% were seen once, and the ten largest hold roughly 6.9%. This clone was seen more than once but under ten times. Other DNA sequences within the sample encode an identical CDR3.

What was sequenced was blood. This receptor was obtained from a man aged 45-65 years in good health. This rearrangement joins TRBV29-1 to TRBJ2-7, with 7 positions matching TRBD1. CDR3 DNA: TGCAGCGTGGGACAGAGCTCCTACGAGCAGTACTTC. Translation gives CSVGQSSYEQYF.